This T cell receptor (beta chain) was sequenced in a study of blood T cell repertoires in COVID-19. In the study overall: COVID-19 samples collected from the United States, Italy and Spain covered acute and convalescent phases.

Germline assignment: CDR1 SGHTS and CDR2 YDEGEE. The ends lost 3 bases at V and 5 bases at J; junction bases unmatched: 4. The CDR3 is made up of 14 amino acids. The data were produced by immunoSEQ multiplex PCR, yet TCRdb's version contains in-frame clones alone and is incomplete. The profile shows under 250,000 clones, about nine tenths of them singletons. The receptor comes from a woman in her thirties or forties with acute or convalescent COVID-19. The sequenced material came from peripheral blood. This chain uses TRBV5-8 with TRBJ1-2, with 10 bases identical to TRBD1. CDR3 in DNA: TGTGCCAGCAGCTCGGACAGGGGGAGGTATGGCTACACCTTC. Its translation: CASSSDRGRYGYTF.